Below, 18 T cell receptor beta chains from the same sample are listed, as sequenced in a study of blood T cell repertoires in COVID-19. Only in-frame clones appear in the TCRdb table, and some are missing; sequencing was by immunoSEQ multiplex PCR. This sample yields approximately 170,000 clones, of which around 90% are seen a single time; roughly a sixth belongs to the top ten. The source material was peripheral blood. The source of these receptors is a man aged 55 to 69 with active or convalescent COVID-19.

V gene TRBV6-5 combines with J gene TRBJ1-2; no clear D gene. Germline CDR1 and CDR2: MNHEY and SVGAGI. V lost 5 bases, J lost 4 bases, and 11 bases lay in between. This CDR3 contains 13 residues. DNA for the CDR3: TGTGCCAGCAGTAACACGAATCTCTATGGCTACACCTTC. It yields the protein CASSNTNLYGYTF.

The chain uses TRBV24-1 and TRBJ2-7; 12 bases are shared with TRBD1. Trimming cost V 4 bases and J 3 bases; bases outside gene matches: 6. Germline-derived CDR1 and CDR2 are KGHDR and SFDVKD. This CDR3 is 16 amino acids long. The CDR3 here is CATSEVGQGAFYEQYF. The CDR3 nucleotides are TGTGCCACCAGTGAGGTGGGACAGGGGGCTTTCTACGAGCAGTACTTC.

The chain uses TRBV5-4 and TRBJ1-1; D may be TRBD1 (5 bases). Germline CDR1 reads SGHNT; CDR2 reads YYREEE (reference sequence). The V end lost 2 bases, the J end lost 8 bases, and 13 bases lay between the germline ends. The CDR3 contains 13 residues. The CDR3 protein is CASSFDTGVEAFF. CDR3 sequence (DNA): TGTGCCAGCAGCTTTGACACAGGAGTAGAAGCTTTCTTT.

The DNA of the CDR3 is TGTGCCAGCAGCTTGGCCAGGGGGTACGAGCAGTACTTC. It translates to CASSLARGYEQYF. This rearrangement joins TRBV5-6 to TRBJ2-7; TRBD1 aligns across 7 bases. CDR1 is SGHDT, CDR2 YYEEEE, per germline. Germline trimming cut 0 bases from V and 4 bases from J; bases unmatched to any gene: 1. CDR3 length equals 13 residues.

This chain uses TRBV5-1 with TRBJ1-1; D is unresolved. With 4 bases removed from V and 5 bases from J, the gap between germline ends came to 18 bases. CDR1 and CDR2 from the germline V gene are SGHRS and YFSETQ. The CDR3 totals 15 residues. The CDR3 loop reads CASSAEFGEGTEAFF. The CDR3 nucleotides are TGCGCCAGCAGCGCCGAGTTTGGGGAGGGTACTGAAGCTTTCTTT.

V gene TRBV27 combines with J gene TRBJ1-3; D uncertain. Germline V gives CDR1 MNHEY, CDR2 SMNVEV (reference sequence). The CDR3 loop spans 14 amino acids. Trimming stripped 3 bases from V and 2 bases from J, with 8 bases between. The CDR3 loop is CASSLQYTGNTIYF. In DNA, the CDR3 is TGTGCCAGCAGTTTGCAGTACACTGGAAACACCATATATTTT.

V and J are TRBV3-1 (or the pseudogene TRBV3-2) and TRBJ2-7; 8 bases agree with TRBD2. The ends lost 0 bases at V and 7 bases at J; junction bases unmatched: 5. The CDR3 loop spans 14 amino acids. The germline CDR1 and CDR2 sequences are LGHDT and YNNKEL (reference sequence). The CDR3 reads CASSQDQASGEQYF. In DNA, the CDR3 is TGTGCCAGCAGCCAAGATCAAGCTAGCGGGGAGCAGTACTTC.

The CDR3 DNA reads as TGTGCCAGCAGCCGTTCGGTAGTCGAATCCTACGAGCAGTACTTC. Translation: CASSRSVVESYEQYF. The rearrangement links TRBV4-2 to TRBJ2-7; D not resolved. In germline, CDR1 is LGHNA, CDR2 YNFKEQ. This CDR3 has 15 amino acids. The ends were cut back, 4 bases at V and 1 base at J, with 14 bases in the middle.

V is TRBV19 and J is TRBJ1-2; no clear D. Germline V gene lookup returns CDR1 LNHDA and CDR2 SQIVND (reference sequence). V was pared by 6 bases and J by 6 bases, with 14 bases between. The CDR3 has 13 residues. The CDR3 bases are TGTGCCAGTAGCGGACGGAACGGGAATGGCTACACCTTC. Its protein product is CASSGRNGNGYTF.

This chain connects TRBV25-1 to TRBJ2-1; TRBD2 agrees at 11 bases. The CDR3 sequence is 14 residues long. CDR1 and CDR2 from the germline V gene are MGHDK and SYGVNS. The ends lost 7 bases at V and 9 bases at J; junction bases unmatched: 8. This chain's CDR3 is CASTLSGGASEQFF. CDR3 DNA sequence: TGTGCCAGCACCCTTAGCGGGGGGGCCTCTGAGCAGTTCTTC.

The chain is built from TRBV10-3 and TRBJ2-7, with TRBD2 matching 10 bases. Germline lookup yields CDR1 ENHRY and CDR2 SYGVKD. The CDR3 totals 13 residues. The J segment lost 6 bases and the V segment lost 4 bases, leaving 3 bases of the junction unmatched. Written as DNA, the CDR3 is TGTGCCATCAGTGCCAGCGGGGGGGCCGAGCAGTACTTC. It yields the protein CAISASGGAEQYF.

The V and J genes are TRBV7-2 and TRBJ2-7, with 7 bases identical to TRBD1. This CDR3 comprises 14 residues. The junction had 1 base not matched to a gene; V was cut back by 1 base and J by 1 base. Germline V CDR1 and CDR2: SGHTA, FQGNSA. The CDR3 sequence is CASSLVGQSYEQYF. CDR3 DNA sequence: TGTGCCAGCAGCTTAGTGGGACAGTCCTACGAGCAGTACTTC.

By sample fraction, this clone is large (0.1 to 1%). The CDR3 here is CASSELDRPSYEQYF. The CDR3 nucleotides read TGTGCCAGCAGTGAACTGGACAGACCGTCCTACGAGCAGTACTTC. The V call is TRBV2, the J call TRBJ2-7; a weak D match, TRBD1 (6 bases). CDR1 SNHLY and CDR2 FYNNEI come from the germline V gene. The ends were cut back, 2 bases at V and 1 base at J, with 12 bases in the middle. This CDR3 has 15 residues.

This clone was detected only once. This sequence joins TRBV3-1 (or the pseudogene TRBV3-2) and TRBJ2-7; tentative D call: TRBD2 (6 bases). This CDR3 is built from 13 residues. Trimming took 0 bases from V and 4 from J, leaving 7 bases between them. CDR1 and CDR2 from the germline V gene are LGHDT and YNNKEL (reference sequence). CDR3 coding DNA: TGTGCCAGCAGCCAAGATGGGGGGTACGAGCAGTACTTC. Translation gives CASSQDGGYEQYF.

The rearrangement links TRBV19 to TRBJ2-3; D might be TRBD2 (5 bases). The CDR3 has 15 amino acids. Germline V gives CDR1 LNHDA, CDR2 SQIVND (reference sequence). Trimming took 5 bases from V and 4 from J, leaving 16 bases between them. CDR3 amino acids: CASSEGLWGPDTQYF. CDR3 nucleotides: TGTGCCAGTAGTGAGGGATTATGGGGTCCAGATACGCAGTATTTT.

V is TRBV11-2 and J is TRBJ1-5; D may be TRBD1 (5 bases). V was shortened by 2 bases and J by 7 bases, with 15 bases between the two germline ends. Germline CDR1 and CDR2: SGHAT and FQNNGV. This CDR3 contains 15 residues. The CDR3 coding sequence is TGTGCCAGCAGCTTAAGTGGAGGGGTAGGACAGCCCCAGCATTTT. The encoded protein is CASSLSGGVGQPQHF.

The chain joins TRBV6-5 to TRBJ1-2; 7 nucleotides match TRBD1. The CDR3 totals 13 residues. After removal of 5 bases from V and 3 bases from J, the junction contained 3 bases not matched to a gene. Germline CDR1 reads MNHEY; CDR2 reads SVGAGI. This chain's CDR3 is CASSRQGDYGYTF. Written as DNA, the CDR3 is TGTGCCAGCAGTCGACAGGGAGACTATGGCTACACCTTC.

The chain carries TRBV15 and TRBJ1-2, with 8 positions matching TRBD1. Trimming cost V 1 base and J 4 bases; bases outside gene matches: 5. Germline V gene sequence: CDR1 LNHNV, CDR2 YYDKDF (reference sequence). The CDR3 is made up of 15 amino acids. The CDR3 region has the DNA TGTGCCACCAGCAGAGCCCGGACAGGGACCTATGGCTACACCTTC. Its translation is CATSRARTGTYGYTF.